The T cell receptor (beta chain) under discussion was sequenced for a study of shared clonotypes between healthy human individuals. Study outcomes and limitations: Expectations were that clonotype sharing among donors would be affected by sequencing depth.

This clone was seen a handful of times. As yet, its antigen is unknown. A split of CD4+ cells into CD45RA+ naive and CD45RA-negative memory subsets was performed. Genomic DNA belonging to each subset was distributed in equal measure over several immunoSEQ plates. Profiled with immunoSEQ multiplex PCR; TCRdb holds only in-frame clones, not every one. Among 950,000 to 1,300,000 clones listed, roughly 80% were seen once. The sequence derives from a man younger than 30 in good health. Sequencing used memory CD4+ T cells sorted from blood. Subset meaning: CD45RA-negative fraction.

The CDR3 loop is CASMLGTATGELFF. CDR3 bases: TGTGCCAGCATGCTTGGCACGGCCACCGGGGAGCTGTTTTTT. The V call is TRBV9, the J call TRBJ2-2; D is undetermined. This CDR3 is 14 amino acids long. V lost 6 bases and J 4 bases, leaving 13 bases between the germline ends. CDR1 is SGDLS and CDR2 is YYNGEE in the germline V gene.